This TCR beta chain derives from a study of blood T cells in healthy people across ages. Study overall: Template switching captured about one barcoded beta molecule per two T cells.

In terms of origin and age, donors were healthy Caucasian individuals from Russia aged roughly 6 to 95. The CDR3 consists of 14 residues. Trimming pared 4 bases from V and 7 bases from J, leaving 14 bases between. Germline CDR1 SGHTA, CDR2 FQGNSA. Combining a sample-barcoded 5' primer with a J-beta primer mix, a second PCR ran for roughly 7 to 11 cycles. TCRdb passed the 5' RACE reads through MiXCR, listing each CDR3 protein once. The table has under 800,000 distinct CDR3 sequences, under 25% seen once; the top ten hold approximately 3.6%. This clonotype was observed a few times. The material sequenced was blood. The sequence derives from a man between 70 and 80 years old in good health. The J gene is TRBJ1-5, the V gene TRBV7-2; unclear D gene. CDR3 nucleotide sequence: TGTGCCAGCAGCTCAGGATCCGGCGGGCAGCCCCAGCATTTT. Translating gives CASSSGSGGQPQHF.